This T cell receptor beta chain was observed in a study of blood T cell repertoires in COVID-19. This clone appeared many times. Repertoires were generated with immunoSEQ multiplex PCR, while TCRdb's copy carries only in-frame clones and drops some. The sample contains some 350,000 clones, around 88% of which appear only once. The ends lost 7 bases at V and 3 bases at J; junction bases unmatched: 12. The germline gives CDR1 GTSNPN, CDR2 SVGIG (reference sequence). The CDR3 is made up of 15 amino acids. This chain joins TRBV30 and TRBJ2-7; 10 bases map to TRBD2. What was sequenced was peripheral blood. The TCR originated in a young man with active or convalescent COVID-19. For the CDR3, the DNA is TGTGCCTACGAGGATCAGCGGGGGGGAAACTACGAGCAGTACTTC. Translation: CAYEDQRGGNYEQYF.